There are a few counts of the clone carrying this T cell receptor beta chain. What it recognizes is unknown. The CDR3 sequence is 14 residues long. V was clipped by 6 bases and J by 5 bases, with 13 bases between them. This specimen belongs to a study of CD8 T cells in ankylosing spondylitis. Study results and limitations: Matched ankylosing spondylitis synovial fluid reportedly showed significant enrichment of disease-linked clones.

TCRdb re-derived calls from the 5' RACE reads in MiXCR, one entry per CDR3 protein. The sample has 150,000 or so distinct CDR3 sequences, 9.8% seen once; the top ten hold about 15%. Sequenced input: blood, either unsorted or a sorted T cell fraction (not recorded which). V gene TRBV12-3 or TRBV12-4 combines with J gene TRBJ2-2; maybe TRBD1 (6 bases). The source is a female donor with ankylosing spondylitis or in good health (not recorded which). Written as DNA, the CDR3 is TGTGCCAGCAGCACAGGGATGAGAACCGGGGAGCTGTTTTTT. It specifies CASSTGMRTGELFF.